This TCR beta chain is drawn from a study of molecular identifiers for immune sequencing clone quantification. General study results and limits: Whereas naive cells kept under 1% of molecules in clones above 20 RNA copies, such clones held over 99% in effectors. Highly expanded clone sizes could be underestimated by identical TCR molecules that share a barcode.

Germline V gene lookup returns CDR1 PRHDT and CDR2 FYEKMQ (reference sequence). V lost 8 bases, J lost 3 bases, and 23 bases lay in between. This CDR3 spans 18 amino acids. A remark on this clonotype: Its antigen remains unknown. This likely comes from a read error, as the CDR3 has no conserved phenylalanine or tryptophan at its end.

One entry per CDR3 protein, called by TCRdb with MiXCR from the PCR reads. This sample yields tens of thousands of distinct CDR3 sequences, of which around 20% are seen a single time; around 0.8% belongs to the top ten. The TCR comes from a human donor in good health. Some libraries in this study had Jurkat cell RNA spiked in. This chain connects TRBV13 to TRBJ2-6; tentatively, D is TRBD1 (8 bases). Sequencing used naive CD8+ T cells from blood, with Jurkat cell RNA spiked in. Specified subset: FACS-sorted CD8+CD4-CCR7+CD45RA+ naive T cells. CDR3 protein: CASYKSGQGGLGANVLTS. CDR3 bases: TGTGCCAGCTACAAATCAGGACAGGGAGGGCTTGGGGCCAACGTCCTGACTTCC.